Sequencing of this TCR beta chain was carried out in a study of blood T cell repertoires in COVID-19. Study-level information: The study drew acute and convalescent COVID-19 samples from the United States, Italy and Spain. PBMCs, B-cell-depleted T cells, or T cells were the source of the cDNA or gDNA that made up the material.

The CDR3 is 13 residues long. With 8 bases removed from V and 0 bases from J, the gap between germline ends came to 8 bases. Sequencing used immunoSEQ multiplex PCR; TCRdb keeps in-frame clones, though not all of them. The profile shows 100,000 to 150,000 clones, about 70% of them singletons. The source material was peripheral blood. The TCR sequence derives from a man in his 60s with acute or convalescent COVID-19. The chain employs TRBV12-3 or TRBV12-4 and TRBJ1-5; D is uncertain. CDR3 sequence (DNA): TGTGCCAGCTCGGAGTTTAGCAATCAGCCCCAGCATTTT. Its protein product is CASSEFSNQPQHF.